The clone carrying this T cell receptor (beta chain) was counted only a few times. A much larger clone differs by one base, so this may be a read error. A primer matching the constant region was used to make TCR beta cDNA from 450 to 550 ng of total RNA. Three rounds of nested multiplex PCR with slightly modified ARM-PCR produced TCR beta libraries. Investigators reported that the first two PCR rounds, at 10 to 11 cycles each, used TRBV1-TRBV30 forward primers with a C-beta reverse primer. TCRdb called the multiplex PCR reads again in MiXCR, with one record for every CDR3 protein. The sample has some 51,000 distinct CDR3 sequences; about three quarters are singletons. The data were taken from a study of tumor-infiltrating lymphocytes in primary liver carcinoma. For each extraction, RNA and DNA were obtained together from around 18-30 mg of unsorted bulk tissue. Germline CDR1 and CDR2: GTSNPN and SVGIG (reference sequence). This CDR3 region has 13 residues. V shed 4 bases and J shed 3 bases, with 13 bases lying between them.

This chain connects TRBV30 to TRBJ2-7; D remains unclear. The TCR was taken from a man aged 40-49 years with primary liver carcinoma and hepatitis B virus infection. Material for sequencing was liver tumor tissue from sampling region 3. Stated subset: tumor region T3, left-lateral pole. CDR3 region: CAWIRAPHYEQYF. CDR3 DNA sequence: TGTGCCTGGATCCGGGCACCCCACTACGAGCAGTACTTC.